The clone carrying this TCR beta chain is labeled large. The sample comes from a study of spatial heterogeneity in lung cancer. The time point here: sample taken at primary tumor resection. TCRdb passed the 5' RACE reads through MiXCR, listing each CDR3 protein once. The data show some 390 distinct CDR3 sequences, with about a sixth seen just once and under 30% held by the top ten. This specimen consisted of normal lung tissue next to the tumor, obtained at surgery. The TCR was taken from a female donor with early-stage non-small cell lung cancer.

Here the CDR3 reads CASSPGLATYEQYF. As DNA, the CDR3 is TGTGCCAGCAGCCCGGGACTAGCCACCTACGAGCAGTACTTC. This chain uses TRBV9 with TRBJ2-7; 9 bases align to TRBD2. The germline CDR1 and CDR2 sequences are SGDLS and YYNGEE. The CDR3 totals 14 residues. Trimming at V came to 4 bases and at J to 2 bases, leaving 4 bases not matched to a gene.